This entry concerns a single T cell receptor beta chain. The antigen remains undetermined. This sample is drawn from a study of T cell repertoires in cytomegalovirus infection. Overall study: Public TCR beta signatures were indicative of both CMV infection and a matching HLA type.

Study conclusions and caveats: Based on cumulative public TCR beta family frequency, carriers of CMV plus the relevant HLA were identified.

Germline assignment: CDR1 MNHEY and CDR2 SVGEGT. V lost 5 bases, J lost 4 bases, and 6 bases stayed unmatched. This CDR3 is 15 amino acids long. MiXCR was run by TCRdb on the reads, yielding one entry per CDR3 protein. The repertoire holds more than 400,000 distinct CDR3 sequences, around a quarter seen once, with around 13% in the top ten. The clonotype comes from a human donor in good health (CMV status not recorded). Some clones in this sample may be carry-over from other donors' samples. What was sequenced was PBMCs. The rearrangement joins TRBV6-2 or TRBV6-3 to TRBJ2-2; TRBD2 matches 8 bases. CDR3 sequence (DNA): TGTGCCAGCAGTCGAGTAGCGGGATTCACCGGGGAGCTGTTTTTT. Translated, it gives CASSRVAGFTGELFF.